This T cell receptor (beta chain) was captured by sequencing in a study of T cell responses to AZD1222 COVID-19 vaccine. This clone has only one observation. Profiled with immunoSEQ multiplex PCR; TCRdb holds only in-frame clones, not every one. The profile shows fewer than 150,000 clones, roughly 84% of them singletons. V lost 0 bases and J lost 2; bases outside the gene matches: 16. The CDR3 contains 20 residues. Germline V gene lookup returns CDR1 LGHNT and CDR2 FRNRAP. The chain is built from TRBV12-5 and TRBJ2-3; TRBD2 aligns across 8 bases. The clonotype was recovered from an adult in good health. This material consisted of peripheral blood, taken on day 0 of AZD1222 vaccination. The CDR3 sequence is CASGLVRSWRGGKNTDTQYF. The CDR3 coding sequence is TGTGCTAGTGGTTTGGTACGGAGTTGGCGCGGGGGGAAGAACACAGATACGCAGTATTTT.